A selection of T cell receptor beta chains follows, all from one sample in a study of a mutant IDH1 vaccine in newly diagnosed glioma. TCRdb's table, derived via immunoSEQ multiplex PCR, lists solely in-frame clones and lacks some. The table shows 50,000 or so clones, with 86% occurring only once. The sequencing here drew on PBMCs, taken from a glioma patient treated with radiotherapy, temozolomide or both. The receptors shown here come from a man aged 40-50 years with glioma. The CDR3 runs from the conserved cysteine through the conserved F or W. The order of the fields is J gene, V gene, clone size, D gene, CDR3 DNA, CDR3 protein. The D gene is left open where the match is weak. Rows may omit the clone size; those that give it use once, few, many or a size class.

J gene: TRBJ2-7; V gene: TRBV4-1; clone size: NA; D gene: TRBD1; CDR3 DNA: TGCGCCAGCAGCCCTTCGGGACAGGGGATGTCCGAGCAGTACTTC; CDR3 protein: CASSPSGQGMSEQYF
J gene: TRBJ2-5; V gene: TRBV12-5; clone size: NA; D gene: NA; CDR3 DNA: TGTGCTAGTGGTCCCCCGGGGTTAGAGACCCAGTACTTC; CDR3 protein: CASGPPGLETQYF
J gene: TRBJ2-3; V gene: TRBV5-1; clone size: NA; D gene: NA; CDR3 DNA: TGCGCCAGCAGGTGGGGTCTGAGGGGGACAAGCACAGATACGCAGTATTTT; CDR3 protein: CASRWGLRGTSTDTQYF
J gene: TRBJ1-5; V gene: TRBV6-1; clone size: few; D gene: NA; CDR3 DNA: TGTGCCAGCGATAAACTCCCCGGCGGGCAGCCCCAGCATTTT; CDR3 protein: CASDKLPGGQPQHF
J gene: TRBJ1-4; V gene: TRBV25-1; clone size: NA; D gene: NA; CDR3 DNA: TGTGCCAGCAGTGAATTCGGGCGGGACGAAAAACTGTTTTTT; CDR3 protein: CASSEFGRDEKLFF
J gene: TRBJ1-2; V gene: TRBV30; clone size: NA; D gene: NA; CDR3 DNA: TGTGCCTGGAGTGTGGGGACGAACTATGGCTACACCTTC; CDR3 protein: CAWSVGTNYGYTF
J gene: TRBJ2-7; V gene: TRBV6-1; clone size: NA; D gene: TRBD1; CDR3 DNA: TGTGCCAGCAGTGAAGCGGGGGCAGGGGGCGCGTCTACCTACGAGCAGTACTTC; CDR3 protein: CASSEAGAGGASTYEQYF
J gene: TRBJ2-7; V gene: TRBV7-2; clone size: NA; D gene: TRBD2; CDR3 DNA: TGTGCCAGCAGCTTAGAGTCGATAGCGGGAGTGATCGAGTACTTC; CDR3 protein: CASSLESIAGVIEYF
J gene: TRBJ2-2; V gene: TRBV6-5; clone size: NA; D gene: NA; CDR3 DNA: TGTGCCAGCAGTTATCCTAAGGTCGGGGAGCTGTTTTTT; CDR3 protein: CASSYPKVGELFF
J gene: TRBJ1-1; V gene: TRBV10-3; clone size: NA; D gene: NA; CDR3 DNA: TGTGCCATCAGTGATATCCTGACAGGCGAGAACACTGAAGCTTTCTTT; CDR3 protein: CAISDILTGENTEAFF
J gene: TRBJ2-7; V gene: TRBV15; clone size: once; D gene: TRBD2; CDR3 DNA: TGTGCCACCAGCTTTCGGACTAGCGGGATCACCTACGAGCAGTACTTC; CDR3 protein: CATSFRTSGITYEQYF
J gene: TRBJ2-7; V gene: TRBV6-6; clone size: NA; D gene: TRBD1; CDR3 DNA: TGTGCCAGCAGACTACAGGGGGAAGGCTACGAGCAGTACTTC; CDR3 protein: CASRLQGEGYEQYF
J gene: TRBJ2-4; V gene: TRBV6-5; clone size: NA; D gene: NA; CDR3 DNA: TGTGCCAGCAGTTCCCGGGACGGATTGGGGAACATTCAGTACTTC; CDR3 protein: CASSSRDGLGNIQYF
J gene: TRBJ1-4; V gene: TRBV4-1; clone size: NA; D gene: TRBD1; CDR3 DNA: TGCGCCAGCAGCCAAGTCTTCGGACAGGTACTTGAAAAACTGTTTTTT; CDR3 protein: CASSQVFGQVLEKLFF
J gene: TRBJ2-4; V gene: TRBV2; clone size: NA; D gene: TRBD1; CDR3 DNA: TGTGCCAGCAGAACCCAGGGGGCTGGGGGGTACATTCAGTACTTC; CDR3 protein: CASRTQGAGGYIQYF
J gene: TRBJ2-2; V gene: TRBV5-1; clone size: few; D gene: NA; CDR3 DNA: TGCGCCAGCAGCTTGGTGGCGACCGGGGAGCTGTTTTTT; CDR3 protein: CASSLVATGELFF
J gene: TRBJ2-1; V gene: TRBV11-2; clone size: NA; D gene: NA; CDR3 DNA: TGTGCCAGCAGCTCGGGACTGAACAATGAGCAGTTCTTC; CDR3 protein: CASSSGLNNEQFF
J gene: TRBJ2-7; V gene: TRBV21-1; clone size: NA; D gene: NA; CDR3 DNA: TGTGCCAGCACCCGGACTAGCGGGAAATACGAGCAGTACTTC; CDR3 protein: CASTRTSGKYEQYF
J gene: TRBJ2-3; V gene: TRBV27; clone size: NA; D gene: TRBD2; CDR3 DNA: TGTGCCAGCAGCATAGCGGGAGACGCGACGCAGTATTTT; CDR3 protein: CASSIAGDATQYF
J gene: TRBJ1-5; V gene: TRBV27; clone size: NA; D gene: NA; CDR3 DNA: TGTGCCAGCAGTTTTAGGGAAGGCCAGCCCCAGCATTTT; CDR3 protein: CASSFREGQPQHF
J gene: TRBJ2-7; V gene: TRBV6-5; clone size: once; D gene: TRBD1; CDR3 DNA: TGTGCCAGCAGTTACCGGGACAGAACCTACGAGCAGTACTTC; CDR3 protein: CASSYRDRTYEQYF
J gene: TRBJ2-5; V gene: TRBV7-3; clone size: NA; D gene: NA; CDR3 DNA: TGTGCCAGCAGCATCAATCACTCCCCCCTAGAGACCCAGTACTTC; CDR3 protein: CASSINHSPLETQYF
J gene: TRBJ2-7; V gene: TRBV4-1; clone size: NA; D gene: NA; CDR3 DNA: TGCGCCAGCAGCCAAGATAATTCCCAGGGTTACGCCTACGAGCAGTACTTC; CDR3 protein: CASSQDNSQGYAYEQYF
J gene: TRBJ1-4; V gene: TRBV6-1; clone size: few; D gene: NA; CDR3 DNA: TGTGCCAGCAGTCAACAGTCAAGTAATGAAAAACTGTTTTTT; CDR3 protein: CASSQQSSNEKLFF
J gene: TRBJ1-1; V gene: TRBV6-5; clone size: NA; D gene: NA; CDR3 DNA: TGTGCCAGCAGTGATGGGGGAGGCACTGAAGCTTTCTTT; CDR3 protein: CASSDGGGTEAFF
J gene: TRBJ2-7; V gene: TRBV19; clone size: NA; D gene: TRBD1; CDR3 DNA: TGTGCCAGTAGTATTCCGGGACAGGGGATCTACGAGCAGTACTTC; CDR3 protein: CASSIPGQGIYEQYF
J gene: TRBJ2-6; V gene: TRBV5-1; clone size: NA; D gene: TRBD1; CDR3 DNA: TGCGCCAGCAGCTGGTCGGGACAGTCGAGCTCTGGGGCCAACGTCCTGACTTTC; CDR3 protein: CASSWSGQSSSGANVLTF
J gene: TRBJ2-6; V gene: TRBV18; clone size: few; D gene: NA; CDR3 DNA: TGTGCCAGCTCAAATGACGGGTCTGGGGCCAACGTCCTGACTTTC; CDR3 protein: CASSNDGSGANVLTF
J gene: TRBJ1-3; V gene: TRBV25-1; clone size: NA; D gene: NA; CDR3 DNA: TGTGCCAGCATTTCGATCTCTGGAAACACCATATATTTT; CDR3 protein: CASISISGNTIYF
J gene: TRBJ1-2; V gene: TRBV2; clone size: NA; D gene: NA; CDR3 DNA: TGTGCCAGCAGTGGGGAGGGCTATGGCTACACCTTC; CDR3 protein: CASSGEGYGYTF
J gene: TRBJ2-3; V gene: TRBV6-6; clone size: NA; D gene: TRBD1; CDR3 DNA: TGTGCCAGCAGTTACCCGACAGGGGATGGGGCAGATACGCAGTATTTT; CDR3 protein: CASSYPTGDGADTQYF
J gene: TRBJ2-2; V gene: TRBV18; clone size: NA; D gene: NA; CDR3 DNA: TGTGCCAGCTCACCGAGGACAGTGAACACCGGGGAGCTGTTTTTT; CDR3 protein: CASSPRTVNTGELFF
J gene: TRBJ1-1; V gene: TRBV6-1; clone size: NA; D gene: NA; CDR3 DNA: TGTGCCAGCAGTGAACCAGGGATGAACACTGAAGCTTTCTTT; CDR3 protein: CASSEPGMNTEAFF